This entry concerns a single TCR beta chain. The antigen is unknown. V shed 4 bases and J shed 0 bases, with 19 bases lying between them. Germline V gives CDR1 SGHKS, CDR2 YYEKEE (reference sequence). This CDR3 is 17 amino acids long. The data derive from a study of T-cell reconstitution after alpha-beta-depleted transplantation in children. General observations from the study: Some patients showed high day-60 TCRbeta diversity, which derived from surviving recipient T cells and thymic progenitors.

Unique molecular identifiers were incorporated during preparation of the TCRbeta library. MiXCR was run by TCRdb on the PCR reads, yielding one entry per CDR3 protein. The repertoire includes hundreds of thousands of distinct CDR3 sequences, 23% of them detected once, and roughly 14% sits in the top ten. This sequence originates from a boy in the first two years of life who had a stem cell transplant for acute myeloid leukemia, so the T cells may come from the graft donor. This sequence joins TRBV5-5 and TRBJ1-2; unclear D gene. Sequenced here: PBMCs, mostly from graft donor cells, sampled 360 days after TCRalphabeta/CD19-depleted stem cell transplant. This chain's CDR3 is CASSLGWDEDPNYGYTF. DNA for the CDR3: TGTGCCAGCAGCCTAGGATGGGATGAAGATCCTAACTATGGCTACACCTTC.